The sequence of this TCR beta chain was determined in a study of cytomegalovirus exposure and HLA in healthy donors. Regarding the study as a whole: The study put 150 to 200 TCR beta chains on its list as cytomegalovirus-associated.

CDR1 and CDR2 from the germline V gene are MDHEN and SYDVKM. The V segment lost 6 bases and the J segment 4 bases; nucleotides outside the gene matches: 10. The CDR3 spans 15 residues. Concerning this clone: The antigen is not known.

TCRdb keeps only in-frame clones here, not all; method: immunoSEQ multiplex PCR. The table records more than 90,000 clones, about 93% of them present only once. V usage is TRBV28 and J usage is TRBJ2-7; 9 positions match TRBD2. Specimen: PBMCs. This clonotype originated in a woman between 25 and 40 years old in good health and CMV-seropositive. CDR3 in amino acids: CASSLAGESRYEQYF. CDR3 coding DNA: TGTGCCAGCAGCTTAGCGGGAGAGTCTCGTTACGAGCAGTACTTC.